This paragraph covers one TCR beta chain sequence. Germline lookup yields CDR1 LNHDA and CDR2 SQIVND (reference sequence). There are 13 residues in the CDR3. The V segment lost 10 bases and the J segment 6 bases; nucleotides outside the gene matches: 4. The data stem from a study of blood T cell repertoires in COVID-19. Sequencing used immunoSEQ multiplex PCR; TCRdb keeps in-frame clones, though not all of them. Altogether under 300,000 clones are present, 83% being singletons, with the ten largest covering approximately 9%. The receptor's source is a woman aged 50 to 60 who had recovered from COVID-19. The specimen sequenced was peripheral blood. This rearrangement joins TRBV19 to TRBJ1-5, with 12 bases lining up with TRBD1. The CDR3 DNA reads TGTGCCATTTCGGGACAGGGGGCTCAGCCCCAGCATTTT. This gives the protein CAISGQGAQPQHF.